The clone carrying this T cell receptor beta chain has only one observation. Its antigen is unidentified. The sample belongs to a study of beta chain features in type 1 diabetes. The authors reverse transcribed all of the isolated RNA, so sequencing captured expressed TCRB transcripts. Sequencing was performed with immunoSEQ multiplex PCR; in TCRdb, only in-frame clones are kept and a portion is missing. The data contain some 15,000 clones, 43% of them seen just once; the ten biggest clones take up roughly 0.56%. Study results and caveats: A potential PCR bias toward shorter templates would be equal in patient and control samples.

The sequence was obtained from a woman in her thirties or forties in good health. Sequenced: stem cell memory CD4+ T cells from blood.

The chain's CDR3 is CASRAGGETEAFF. DNA of the CDR3: TGTGCCAGCAGGGCAGGGGGAGAAACTGAAGCTTTCTTT. The rearrangement uses TRBV6-5 and TRBJ1-1; 7 nucleotides line up with TRBD1. V lost 6 bases and J lost 5; bases outside the gene matches: 6. Germline V gene data show CDR1 as MNHEY and CDR2 as SVGAGI. This CDR3 region has 13 residues.